Listed below are T cell receptor beta chains from one sample, sequenced in a study of molecular identifiers for immune sequencing clone quantification. TCRdb reanalysed the PCR reads using MiXCR and keeps one entry per CDR3 protein. In the table there are about 640,000 distinct CDR3 sequences, 15% to 20% of which are singletons. The source material was naive CD8+ T cells from blood, with Jurkat cell RNA spiked in. All receptors come from a human donor in good health. Some libraries in this study had Jurkat cell RNA spiked in. CDR3s leave out the opening cysteine and the closing phenylalanine or tryptophan.

TRBV3-1	TRBJ2-1	ASSLGTTAGDEQF
TRBV30	TRBJ2-1	AWSVAGRSYNEQF
TRBV6-2/TRBV6-3	TRBJ2-7	ASSYARPLPVEQY
TRBV14	TRBJ1-1	ASTPGIPGGAEAF
TRBV12-3/TRBV12-4	TRBJ2-7	ASSSQLEQY
TRBV4-2	TRBJ1-4	ASSRIPDATNEKLF
TRBV14	TRBJ2-5	ASSPFDPEETQY
TRBV30	TRBJ1-2	AWLSFRDYGYT
TRBV6-5	TRBJ2-7	ASSYSNRATKYEQY
TRBV4-1	TRBJ2-7	ASSQDLTSGNKQY
TRBV19	TRBJ2-3	ASRHAGGRGTDTQY
TRBV6-5	TRBJ2-2	ASSYTNTGELF
TRBV4-1	TRBJ1-1	ASSQGLAGAF
TRBV6-5	TRBJ2-1	ASSYPGAPGDEQI
TRBV2	TRBJ1-2	ASSVWTGRDGYT
TRBV28	TRBJ1-4	ASSFRASTEKLF
TRBV27	TRBJ1-5	ASSLSPSYQPQH
TRBV19	TRBJ2-7	ASSRGTVSYEQY
TRBV6-2/TRBV6-3	TRBJ2-7	ATSPDRGDEQY
TRBV5-1	TRBJ2-7	ASSLGLGTSGFYEQY
TRBV4-3	TRBJ1-3	ASSQDIATTGNTIY
TRBV4-1	TRBJ2-4	ASRMTNLAKNIQY
TRBV19	TRBJ1-5	ASSIGTAYQPQH
TRBV7-8	TRBJ1-5	ASSLETLTGSNQPQH
TRBV18	TRBJ2-1	ASSPSGGDYNEQF
TRBV2	TRBJ2-7	ASSEAWTGPVYEQY
TRBV6-2/TRBV6-3	TRBJ1-1	ASSYTVLNTEAL
TRBV7-6	TRBJ2-7	ASSLEKTGGLEQY
TRBV28	TRBJ2-1	ASSPGRKEVNEQF
TRBV9	TRBJ2-2	ASSVEARQGIGNTGELF
TRBV9	TRBJ2-1	ASSTSGTGVNEQF
TRBV7-3	TRBJ1-5	ASSLRGADSCNQPQH
TRBV6-5	TRBJ1-4	ASSFDPQGGNEKLF
TRBV7-3	TRBJ2-6	ASSLIGGGLISGANVLT
TRBV21-1	TRBJ2-1	VSIRTRADCEQF
TRBV9	TRBJ2-7	ASSPKGLGAYEQY
TRBV30	TRBJ2-6	AWRGQTLSSGANVLT
TRBV7-9	TRBJ1-4	ASRRGLATNEKLF
TRBV4-3	TRBJ2-7	ASSAAGGYGQY
TRBV13	TRBJ2-3	ASSSGYQQQSRTQY
TRBV11-2	TRBJ2-1	ASSLFSGEYNEQF
TRBV28	TRBJ2-3	ASSLASRTDTQY
TRBV12-5	TRBJ2-3	ASGLVGRGLADTQY
TRBV29-1	TRBJ2-3	SGTSGKSADTQY
TRBV25-1	TRBJ2-7	ASSVFFYEQY
TRBV7-6	TRBJ2-1	ASSLVAGANNEQF
TRBV4-3	TRBJ1-1	ASSQNQNLATEAF
TRBV5-6	TRBJ2-5	ASSLPGGSQETQY
TRBV11-2	TRBJ2-5	ASSSHGLAGQETQY
TRBV4-1	TRBJ2-1	ASSPGTGNYNEQF
TRBV6-5	TRBJ2-7	ASTDRWGSEQY
TRBV18	TRBJ2-7	ASSPSPGQGEDEQY
TRBV9	TRBJ1-2	ASSSSRGAGYYGYT
TRBV7-2	TRBJ2-1	ASSLGTGLEQF
TRBV7-2	TRBJ1-2	ASSPGMIYYGYT
TRBV4-3	TRBJ1-1	ASSQDKMGGTEAF
TRBV27	TRBJ2-3	ASMGTSGGIWTDTQY